The source of this TCR beta chain is a study of blood T cell repertoires in COVID-19. Study context: From the United States, Italy and Spain came samples of acute and convalescent COVID-19.

Original methodology: Amplified reference gene primers provided the basis for estimating nucleated cell counts. Repertoires were generated with immunoSEQ multiplex PCR, while TCRdb's copy carries only in-frame clones and drops some. The V and J calls and clone size were taken over from that table, and D and trimming were inferred from the DNA. In the table there are 200,000 to 250,000 clones, about 82% of which are singletons. Germline V gene data show CDR1 as LGHDT and CDR2 as YNNKEL (reference sequence). The CDR3 totals 15 residues. Trimming removed 4 bases from V and 5 bases from J; junction bases left unmatched: 10.

The V and J genes are TRBV3-1 (or the pseudogene TRBV3-2) and TRBJ2-5; 7 nucleotides match TRBD2. Sequencing was performed on peripheral blood. The receptor's source is a man of 80 years or more with acute or convalescent COVID-19. CDR3 sequence (DNA): TGTGCCAGCAGCCCCTCCGGCGGGAGCGGGGAGACCCAGTACTTC. It codes for CASSPSGGSGETQYF.